The next 25 T cell receptor beta chains were all read from a single sample in a study of T-cell memory formation after mild COVID-19 (dated by TCRdb to the early 2020s). The library was built by means of 5' RACE. TCRdb lists the instrument as Illumina NovaSeq 6000. TCRdb reanalyzed the raw reads on its own, using fastp at Q25 for trimming and MiXCR for clone calling, and kept in-frame beta chains. Rows with a matching CDR3 protein are joined into one entry that keeps the most common DNA and genes. Recorded for this sample are roughly 110,000 distinct CDR3 sequences; about 20% of them occurred a single time. The ten top clones hold around 40% of the sample. Sequenced material: PBMCs or a T cell subset sorted from them (not recorded which). The source of these receptors is a man aged 18 to 35 who had mild COVID-19 (a few samples of this study predate the infection). The sample titles of this study are shuffled in the database, so cell type and time point are left out; the donor was told from shared clones.

CDR3 in amino acids: CASSPPGTLRYEQYF. CDR3 in DNA: TGTGCCAGCAGCCCCCCAGGGACACTTCGTTACGAGCAGTACTTC. The rearrangement joins TRBV7-8 to TRBJ2-7, with D maybe TRBD1 (6 bases). The CDR3 totals 15 residues. Trimming removed 5 bases at V and 4 bases at J, with 18 bases between. Germline lookup yields CDR1 SGHVS and CDR2 FQNEAQ.

This clonotype was observed a handful of times. V gene TRBV11-2 combines with J gene TRBJ1-2; the match to TRBD1 covers 7 bases. This CDR3 spans 14 amino acids. V trimming: 5 bases; J trimming: 7 bases; junction bases outside the gene matches: 10. Germline V lookup: CDR1 SGHAT, CDR2 FQNNGV. DNA for the CDR3: TGTGCCAGCAGCCCCTCGGACAGGATTCGTGGCTACACCTTC. It codes for CASSPSDRIRGYTF. Full variable domain (rest looked up from reference TRBV11-2 and TRBJ1-2): EAGVAQSPRYKIIEKRQSVAFWCNPISGHATLYWYQQILGQGPKLLIQFQNNGVVDDSQLPKDRFSAERLKGVDSTLKIQPAKLEDSAVYLCASSPSDRIRGYTFGSGTRLTVV.

Only a few counts were recorded for this clonotype. J is TRBJ2-1 and V is TRBV29-1; D is ambiguous. Trimming stripped 2 bases from V and 2 bases from J, with 7 bases between. Germline CDR1 is SQVTM and CDR2 is ANQGSEA. This CDR3 contains 13 residues. The DNA of the CDR3 is TGCAGCGTTGAACTGGTTACCTACAATGAGCAGTTCTTC. It is translated as CSVELVTYNEQFF.

This clonotype occurred many times. The chain joins TRBV6-1 to TRBJ2-1; possibly TRBD2 for D (6 bases). The V end lost 2 bases, the J end lost 10 bases, and 12 bases lay between the germline ends. CDR3 size: 13 residues. The germline V gene has CDR1 MNHNS and CDR2 SASEGT. Here the CDR3 DNA reads TGTGCCAGCAGTGAAATGGCGGGGAACGAGCAGTTCTTC. Its protein product is CASSEMAGNEQFF.

There are a few counts of this clonotype. The chain couples TRBV29-1 to TRBJ2-3, with D uncertain. From germline, CDR1 is SQVTM and CDR2 ANQGSEA. The CDR3 is made up of 12 amino acids. Trimming removed 3 bases at V and 1 base at J, with 5 bases between. CDR3 region: CSVDPGTDTQYF. As DNA, the CDR3 is TGCAGCGTTGACCCCGGCACAGATACGCAGTATTTT.

The J gene is TRBJ1-1, the V gene TRBV4-3, with unresolved D. Per the germline V gene, CDR1 is LGHNA and CDR2 is YSLEER. This CDR3 contains 15 residues. Trimming pared 4 bases from V and 1 base from J, leaving 13 bases between. The CDR3 region has the DNA TGCGCCAGCAGCCGGCTGGCAGCGAAGAACACTGAAGCTTTCTTT. Translated, it gives CASSRLAAKNTEAFF.

This sequence joins TRBV20-1 and TRBJ1-1; the D gene is possibly TRBD1 (5 bases). The V gene's germline CDR1 is DFQATT and CDR2 SNEGSKA (reference sequence). V was cut by 3 bases and J by 2 bases, with 10 bases left in between. The CDR3 contains 13 residues. The CDR3 spells CSARGTANTEAFF. CDR3 nucleotide sequence: TGCAGTGCTAGGGGGACGGCAAACACTGAAGCTTTCTTT.

The genes are TRBV6-1 and TRBJ1-5, with a possible D match to TRBD1 (6 bases). Trimming shortened V by 3 bases and J by 6 bases, and 12 bases separated the two germline ends. The CDR3 covers 14 residues. Germline lookup yields CDR1 MNHNS and CDR2 SASEGT. In nucleotides, the CDR3 is TGTGCCAGCAGTGAGTACAGGGCGGGTCAGCCCCAGCATTTT. This gives the protein CASSEYRAGQPQHF.

In this sample, this clonotype turned up a few times. This sequence joins TRBV9 and TRBJ1-2; D is possibly TRBD1 (6 bases). V lost 3 bases and J lost 1, with 13 bases in between. CDR1 is SGDLS, CDR2 YYNGEE, per germline. The CDR3 totals 15 residues. CDR3 sequence (DNA): TGTGCCAGCAGCGCCTGGACAGATTATAACTATGGCTACACCTTC. Amino acids: CASSAWTDYNYGYTF. Full variable domain (outside the CDR3, taken from reference TRBV9 and TRBJ1-2): DSGVTQTPKHLITATGQRVTLRCSPRSGDLSVYWYQQSLDQGLQFLIQYYNGEERAKGNILERFSAQQFPDLHSELNLSSLELGDSALYFCASSAWTDYNYGYTFGSGTRLTVV.

This clonotype was counted between two and nine times. The J gene is TRBJ2-7, the V gene TRBV12-3 or TRBV12-4, with 7 bases that match TRBD2. V dropped 3 bases and J dropped 0; count of bases not matched to a gene: 2. There are 14 residues in the CDR3. The CDR3 DNA sequence: TGTGCCAGCAGTTTCGGGGGGTTCTCCTACGAGCAGTACTTC. It yields the protein CASSFGGFSYEQYF.

The chain carries TRBV29-1 and TRBJ2-3; D might be TRBD2 (5 bases). The CDR3 covers 15 residues. CDR1 SQVTM and CDR2 ANQGSEA come from the germline V gene. V lost 4 bases and J lost 2, with 16 bases in between. DNA for the CDR3: TGCAGCGTTGTTCTTGTGGGGAGTGACACAGATACGCAGTATTTT. This encodes CSVVLVGSDTDTQYF.

V is TRBV7-2 and J is TRBJ1-1; D gene unclear. The CDR3 has 15 amino acids. Germline lookup yields CDR1 SGHTA and CDR2 FQGNSA. V gave up 1 base and J gave up 0 bases, with 9 bases separating them. CDR3 loop: CASSLVRSMNTEAFF. As DNA, the CDR3 is TGTGCCAGCAGCTTAGTGAGATCGATGAACACTGAAGCTTTCTTT.

Only a few counts were recorded for this clonotype. The CDR3 nucleotides read TGCGCCAGCAGCCCCCGGGGCCAAGAGACCCAGTACTTC. Its translation: CASSPRGQETQYF. J is TRBJ2-5 and V is TRBV5-1, with D possibly TRBD2 on 5 matching bases. Trimming took off 4 bases at V and 1 base at J, with 8 bases between the two ends. The germline V gene has CDR1 SGHRS and CDR2 YFSETQ. The CDR3 length is 13 residues.

This clonotype was picked up a small number of times. V gene TRBV5-6 combines with J gene TRBJ1-1; maybe TRBD1 (5 bases). CDR1 and CDR2 from the germline V gene are SGHDT and YYEEEE. CDR3 length: 16 amino acids. V lost 4 bases to trimming and J lost 0 bases, with 16 bases between them. CDR3 in amino acids: CASSGRGRGLNTEAFF. In DNA form, the CDR3 reads TGTGCCAGCAGCGGGAGGGGTCGGGGGTTGAACACTGAAGCTTTCTTT.

The V and J genes are TRBV29-1 and TRBJ2-5; weak D call: TRBD2 (7 bases). V was pared by 6 bases and J by 5 bases, with 13 bases between. The length of the CDR3 is 12 residues. Germline V gene lookup returns CDR1 SQVTM and CDR2 ANQGSEA. The CDR3 is CSVLQGGETQYF. In nucleotides, the CDR3 is TGCAGCGTGCTACAGGGAGGGGAGACCCAGTACTTC.

This sequence joins TRBV7-3 and TRBJ2-1; 14 positions match TRBD2. Trimming took 5 bases from V and 0 from J; bases not matched to a gene: 9. Germline lookup yields CDR1 SGHTA and CDR2 FQGTGA. The CDR3 is made up of 19 amino acids. CDR3 in DNA: TGTGCCAGCAGCACCGGGCCGACTAGCGGGGGGGACTCCTACAATGAGCAGTTCTTC. Amino acids: CASSTGPTSGGDSYNEQFF.

The chain is built from TRBV6-6 and TRBJ2-7; D is uncertain. V gave up 1 base and J gave up 5 bases, with 12 bases separating them. In germline, CDR1 is MNHNY, CDR2 SVGAGI (reference sequence). CDR3 length equals 14 residues. CDR3 in DNA: TGTGCCAGCAGTTACTTCAACCAACGAGACGAGCAGTACTTC. Its translation is CASSYFNQRDEQYF.

This clonotype has more than one count but fewer than ten. The chain is built from TRBV4-3 and TRBJ1-2; weak D call: TRBD1 (6 bases). CDR3 length: 16 residues. The ends were cut back, 4 bases at V and 3 bases at J, with 18 bases in the middle. From germline, CDR1 is LGHNA and CDR2 YSLEER. In DNA, the CDR3 is TGCGCCAGCAGCCCCCTCGTGACAGGTTTCCACTATGGCTACACCTTC. It codes for CASSPLVTGFHYGYTF.

This clonotype was counted between two and nine times. V usage is TRBV6-2 or TRBV6-3 and J usage is TRBJ2-4, with D perhaps given as TRBD1 or TRBD2 (5 bases each). Germline V gives CDR1 MNHEY, CDR2 SVGEGT. V was shortened by 8 bases and J by 0 bases, with 17 bases between the two germline ends. CDR3 length equals 16 residues. The CDR3 spells CASQLGTPLAKNIQYF. The CDR3 region has the DNA TGTGCCAGCCAACTGGGGACGCCGTTAGCCAAAAACATTCAGTACTTC.

The chain links TRBV5-1 to TRBJ2-7; D unclear. In germline, CDR1 is SGHRS, CDR2 YFSETQ. The V end was cut by 1 base, the J end by 3 bases, with 14 bases between. The CDR3 loop spans 15 amino acids. CDR3 residues: CASSLQDGVDYEQYF. CDR3 bases: TGCGCCAGCAGCTTGCAGGATGGAGTAGACTACGAGCAGTACTTC.

This rearrangement joins TRBV12-5 to TRBJ2-2; TRBD2 might be the D (6 bases). CDR3 length: 16 amino acids. Germline loops: CDR1 LGHNT, CDR2 FRNRAP. Between the trimmed V and J ends, which lost 1 base and 4 bases, there was a span of 13 bases. The CDR3 coding sequence is TGTGCTAGTGGTTTGGATGTTAGGGGAGGCACCGGGGAGCTGTTTTTT. It translates to CASGLDVRGGTGELFF.

V usage is TRBV3-1 and J usage is TRBJ1-6; D is possibly TRBD1 (5 bases). This CDR3 has 16 amino acids. V lost 0 bases and J 7 bases, leaving 13 bases between the germline ends. Germline V lookup: CDR1 LGHDT, CDR2 YNNKEL (reference sequence). Here the CDR3 DNA reads TGTGCCAGCAGCCAAGAAAAGGGGCTTTGGAATTCACCCCTCCACTTT. It codes for CASSQEKGLWNSPLHF.

The V call is TRBV5-1, the J call TRBJ2-1; either TRBD1 or TRBD2 may supply D (5 bases each). The CDR3 contains 14 residues. V lost 0 bases and J 7 bases, leaving 11 bases between the germline ends. CDR1 SGHRS and CDR2 YFSETQ come from the germline V gene. CDR3 residues: CASSLAGTPNEQFF. The DNA of the CDR3 is TGCGCCAGCAGCTTGGCCGGGACGCCGAATGAGCAGTTCTTC.

J is TRBJ1-1 and V is TRBV9; D may be TRBD1 (6 bases). Germline CDR1 reads SGDLS; CDR2 reads YYNGEE. Trimming took off 3 bases at V and 4 bases at J, with 10 bases between the two ends. There are 13 residues in the CDR3. This chain's CDR3 is CASSEGGVTEAFF. CDR3 nucleotide sequence: TGTGCCAGCAGCGAGGGGGGAGTCACTGAAGCTTTCTTT.

This clonotype has ten or more counts. The chain has TRBV6-4 and TRBJ2-1, with TRBD2 identical over 7 bases. Germline V lookup: CDR1 MRHNA, CDR2 SNTAGT. V gave up 3 bases and J gave up 9 bases; unmatched junction bases: 5. The CDR3 consists of 13 residues. The CDR3 bases are TGTGCCAGCAGTGATACTAGCGTTTCTGAGCAGTTCTTC. This translates into CASSDTSVSEQFF.